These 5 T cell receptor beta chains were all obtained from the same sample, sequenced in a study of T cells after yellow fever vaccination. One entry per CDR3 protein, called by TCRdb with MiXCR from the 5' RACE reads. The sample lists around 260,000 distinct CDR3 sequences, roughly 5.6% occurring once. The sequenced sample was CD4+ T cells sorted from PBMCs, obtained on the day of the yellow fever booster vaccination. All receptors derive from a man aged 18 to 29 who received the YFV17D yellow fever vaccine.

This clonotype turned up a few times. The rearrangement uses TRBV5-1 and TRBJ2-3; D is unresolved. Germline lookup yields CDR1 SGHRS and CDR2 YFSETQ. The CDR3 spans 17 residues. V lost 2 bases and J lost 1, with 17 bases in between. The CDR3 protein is CASSFGRTASRTDTQYF. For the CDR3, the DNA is TGCGCCAGCAGCTTTGGGCGGACGGCCTCCCGCACAGATACGCAGTATTTT.

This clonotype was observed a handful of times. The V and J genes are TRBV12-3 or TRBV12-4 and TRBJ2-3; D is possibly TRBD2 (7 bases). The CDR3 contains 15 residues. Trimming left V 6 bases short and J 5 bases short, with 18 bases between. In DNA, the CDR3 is TGTGCCAGCAGCACAAGGGCGGGGGCTCGAGATACGCAGTATTTT. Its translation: CASSTRAGARDTQYF.

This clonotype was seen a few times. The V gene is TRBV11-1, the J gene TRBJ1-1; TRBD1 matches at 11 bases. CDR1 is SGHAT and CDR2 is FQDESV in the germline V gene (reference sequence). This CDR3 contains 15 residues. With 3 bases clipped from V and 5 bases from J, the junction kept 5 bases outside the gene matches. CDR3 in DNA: TGTGCCAGCAGCTTGGAGGACAGGGGGCGGACTGAAGCTTTCTTT. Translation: CASSLEDRGRTEAFF.

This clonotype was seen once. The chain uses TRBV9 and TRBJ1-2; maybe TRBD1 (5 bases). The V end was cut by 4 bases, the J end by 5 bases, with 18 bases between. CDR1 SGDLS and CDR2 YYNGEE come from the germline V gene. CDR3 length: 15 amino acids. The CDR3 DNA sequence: TGTGCCAGCAGCCGCCAAGCGGGGGGGGAATATGGCTACACCTTC. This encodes CASSRQAGGEYGYTF.

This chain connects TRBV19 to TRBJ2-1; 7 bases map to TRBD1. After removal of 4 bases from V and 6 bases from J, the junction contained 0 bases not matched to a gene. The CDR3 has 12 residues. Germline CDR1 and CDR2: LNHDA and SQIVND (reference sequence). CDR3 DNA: TGTGCCAGTAGTACAGGGGGCAATGAGCAGTTCTTC. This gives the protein CASSTGGNEQFF. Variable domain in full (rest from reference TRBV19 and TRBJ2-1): DGGITQSPKYLFRKEGQNVTLSCEQNLNHDAMYWYRQDPGQGLRLIYYSQIVNDFQKGDIAEGYSVSREKKESFPLTVTSAQKNPTAFYLCASSTGGNEQFFGPGTRLTVL.